The clone carrying this T cell receptor beta chain was seen a few times. The antigen remains undetermined. Per sample, extraction of total RNA gave at least 6 micrograms in every case. CDR1 LGHDT and CDR2 YNNKEL come from the germline V gene (reference sequence). This CDR3 region has 16 residues. Trimming removed 0 bases at V and 2 bases at J, with 8 bases between. A sample-barcoded 5' primer and a J-beta primer mix were used in a second PCR of roughly 7 to 11 cycles. Using its own MiXCR run on the 5' RACE reads, TCRdb lists one record per CDR3 protein. The table lists 900,000 to 950,000 distinct CDR3 sequences, about 29% of them singletons. This record comes from a study of blood T cells in healthy people across ages. Findings and caveats of the study: A strong correlation was found between TCR beta diversity and the percentage of naive T cells.

These data also formed part of another study, on T cells of mothers and their children. This second study notes: Evidence of persistent microchimeric T cell clones was absent.

This sequence was found in a woman in her thirties or forties in good health. The rearrangement joins TRBV3-1 to TRBJ2-6, with no clear D. Sample: blood. The CDR3 region is CASSQDLFAGANVLTF. CDR3 nucleotide sequence: TGTGCCAGCAGCCAAGATCTCTTCGCTGGGGCCAACGTCCTGACTTTC. The whole variable domain, filled in from reference TRBV3-1 and TRBJ2-6, reads DTAVSQTPKYLVTQMGNDKSIKCEQNLGHDTMYWYKQDSKKFLKIMFSYNNKELIINETVPNRFSPKSPDKAHLNLHINSLELGDSAVYFCASSQDLFAGANVLTFGAGSRLTVL.